Below, 29 T cell receptor beta chains from the same sample are listed, as sequenced in a study of T cell clonotyping in hematopoietic cell transplantation. TCRdb keeps only in-frame clones here, not all; method: immunoSEQ multiplex PCR. This sample has 9,900 or so clones, with roughly three quarters found just once. Sequenced material: PBMCs, taken 30 days after allogeneic stem cell transplant. The receptor set was obtained from a female patient aged 40 to 50 who had an allogeneic stem cell transplant from a related donor, so T cells may come from the graft donor. Some clones in this sample may be carry-over from other donors' samples.

The chain has TRBV4-1 and TRBJ2-1, with TRBD2 matching over 13 bases. CDR3 size: 18 residues. The germline CDR1 and CDR2 sequences are MGHRA and YSYEKL. V dropped 1 base and J dropped 7; count of bases not matched to a gene: 10. CDR3 region: CASSQALAGGGPPNEQFF. Here the CDR3 DNA reads TGCGCCAGCAGCCAAGCACTAGCGGGAGGGGGGCCACCAAATGAGCAGTTCTTC.

This chain joins TRBV25-1 and TRBJ2-1; 12 bases agree with TRBD2. V lost 4 bases, J lost 12 bases, and 10 bases stayed unmatched. The CDR3 contains 15 residues. Germline values: CDR1 MGHDK, CDR2 SYGVNS. In DNA form, the CDR3 reads TGTGCCAGCAGTGTGGTACTAGCGGGAGGCTACTGGCAGTTCTTC. It encodes CASSVVLAGGYWQFF.

The chain recombines TRBV19 with TRBJ2-7; perhaps TRBD2 as D (5 bases). Trimming left V 9 bases short and J 5 bases short, with 20 bases between. Germline lookup yields CDR1 LNHDA and CDR2 SQIVND (reference sequence). The CDR3 runs to 14 residues. The CDR3 protein is CASSASPPRNEQYF. CDR3 in DNA: TGTGCCAGCTCCGCTAGCCCACCCCGAAACGAGCAGTACTTC.

J is TRBJ2-1 and V is TRBV6-5; D is undetermined. The V end was cut by 6 bases, the J end by 2 bases, with 14 bases between. The CDR3 extends over 15 amino acids. The V gene's germline CDR1 is MNHEY and CDR2 SVGAGI. The CDR3 DNA follows: TGTGCCAGCAGGTTGACGGAAGCCACCTACAATGAGCAGTTCTTC. It specifies CASRLTEATYNEQFF.

The CDR3 sequence: CASSWREQGLDEQYF. The CDR3 nucleotides read TGTGCCAGCAGCTGGCGGGAGCAGGGACTGGACGAGCAGTACTTC. J is TRBJ2-7 and V is TRBV7-9; 7 nucleotides line up with TRBD2. The V and J ends lost 4 bases and 5 bases, in that order; junction bases with no gene match: 11. Looked up from germline, CDR1 is SEHNR and CDR2 is FQNEAQ (reference sequence). The CDR3 extends over 15 amino acids. The full variable domain, completed using reference TRBV7-9 and TRBJ2-7, is DTGVSQNPRHKITKRGQNVTFRCDPISEHNRLYWYRQTLGQGPEFLTYFQNEAQLEKSRLLSDRFSAERPKGSFSTLEIQRTEQGDSAMYLCASSWREQGLDEQYFGPGTRLTVT.

This clone is medium-sized (0.01 to 0.1%) within its sample. The chain has TRBV7-2 and TRBJ2-7, with 7 bases that match TRBD2. Germline CDR1 is SGHTA and CDR2 is FQGNSA. Trimming at V came to 1 base and at J to 6 bases, leaving 9 bases not matched to a gene. The CDR3 loop spans 15 amino acids. CDR3 DNA: TGTGCCAGCAGCTTAGAACGGGGGGTTCTTCTCGAGCAGTACTTC. The encoded protein is CASSLERGVLLEQYF. The whole variable domain, remainder taken from reference TRBV7-2 and TRBJ2-7, is GAGVSQSPSNKVTEKGKDVELRCDPISGHTALYWYRQSLGQGLEFLIYFQGNSAPDKSGLPSDRFSAERTGGSVSTLTIQRTQQEDSAVYLCASSLERGVLLEQYFGPGTRLTVT.

The V call is TRBV15, the J call TRBJ2-6; the D gene could be TRBD1 or TRBD2 (7 bases each). The CDR3 is 18 amino acids. Germline CDR1 LNHNV, CDR2 YYDKDF (reference sequence). The germline V and J ends were trimmed by 5 bases and 0 bases, with 17 bases remaining between them. CDR3 sequence (DNA): TGTGCCACCAGCCCAGACAGGGACTACAGCTCTGGGGCCAACGTCCTGACTTTC. Protein product: CATSPDRDYSSGANVLTF.

This clone was detected once. The J gene is TRBJ2-1, the V gene TRBV6-1, with 7 bases aligning to TRBD2. V was pared by 2 bases and J by 0 bases, with 7 bases of the junction left unmatched. Germline V lookup: CDR1 MNHNS, CDR2 SASEGT. The CDR3 length is 17 residues. CDR3 sequence: CASSEFSGTNSYNEQFF. The CDR3 DNA reads as TGTGCCAGCAGTGAATTCTCCGGGACTAACTCCTACAATGAGCAGTTCTTC.

Points on this clone: It is likely a read error, because the conserved phenylalanine at the end of the CDR3 is missing. The DNA is left out, because the CDR3 cannot be placed on it with certainty; the CDR3 is given as TCRdb lists it. V and J are TRBV6-5 and TRBJ1-2. The CDR3 adds up to 13 amino acids, both ends counted. Germline-derived CDR1 and CDR2 are MNHEY and SVGAGI. This CDR3 reads CASSFRHMGGHTL.

V usage is TRBV27 and J usage is TRBJ2-3, with 7 bases identical to TRBD1. The CDR3 runs 15 residues. Germline values: CDR1 MNHEY, CDR2 SMNVEV (reference sequence). The V and J ends lost 3 bases and 1 base, in that order; junction bases with no gene match: 4. CDR3 sequence: CASSLYQGGTDTQYF. The CDR3 coding sequence is TGTGCCAGCAGTTTGTATCAGGGGGGCACAGATACGCAGTATTTT.

The chain links TRBV7-6 to TRBJ2-7; D is perhaps TRBD1 or TRBD2 (5 bases each). The germline V and J ends were trimmed by 4 bases and 2 bases, with 12 bases remaining between them. Germline V gene lookup returns CDR1 SGHVS and CDR2 FNYEAQ. This CDR3 is built from 14 residues. The CDR3 nucleotides read TGTGCCAGCAGCTCTTCCGGGGCAGCCTACGAGCAGTACTTC. It is translated as CASSSSGAAYEQYF.

J is TRBJ2-7 and V is TRBV5-1, with 7 bases lining up with TRBD1. Germline lookup yields CDR1 SGHRS and CDR2 YFSETQ. The CDR3 runs to 15 residues. The junction had 7 bases not matched to a gene; V was cut back by 0 bases and J by 4 bases. The CDR3 coding sequence is TGCGCCAGCAGCTTGGGAGGTGACAGGGTATACGAGCAGTACTTC. Amino acid sequence: CASSLGGDRVYEQYF.

This chain connects TRBV4-1 to TRBJ2-1; 9 nucleotides agree with TRBD2. The germline V gene encodes CDR1 MGHRA and CDR2 YSYEKL. The CDR3 runs 18 residues. Trimming cost V 0 bases and J 9 bases; bases outside gene matches: 15. CDR3 DNA: TGCGCCAGCAGCCAAGAGAGGACTACTCGCGGGAGGGGAGTTGAGCAGTTCTTC. Its translation is CASSQERTTRGRGVEQFF.

The chain recombines TRBV11-2 with TRBJ2-2, with D hard to call. Trimming stripped 0 bases from V and 6 bases from J, with 5 bases between. The CDR3 spans 13 residues. Germline CDR1 and CDR2: SGHAT and FQNNGV. In DNA, the CDR3 is TGTGCCAGCAGCTTAGATCGGTCCGGGGAGCTGTTTTTT. This codes for CASSLDRSGELFF. Together with reference TRBV11-2 and TRBJ2-2, the CDR3 gives the full variable domain: EAGVAQSPRYKIIEKRQSVAFWCNPISGHATLYWYQQILGQGPKLLIQFQNNGVVDDSQLPKDRFSAERLKGVDSTLKIQPAKLEDSAVYLCASSLDRSGELFFGEGSRLTVL.

The chain's CDR3 is CASSLERNTIYF. Here the CDR3 DNA reads TGTGCCAGCAGCTTAGAAAGAAACACCATATATTTT. The chain recombines TRBV7-9 with TRBJ1-3; D is undetermined. CDR1 and CDR2 from the germline V gene are SEHNR and FQNEAQ (reference sequence). V was cut by 1 base and J by 5 bases, with 3 bases left in between. The CDR3 contains 12 residues.

The chain employs TRBV25-1 and TRBJ2-5; no reliable D call. The DNA end favors TRBJ2-7, so the J call may be wrong. Germline values: CDR1 MGHDK, CDR2 SYGVNS. The CDR3 contains 14 residues. CDR3 DNA: TGTGCCAGCAGCGTGGACCGCGTCTCCTACGAGCAGTACTTC. The encoded protein is CASSVDRVSYEQYF.

The rearrangement joins TRBV5-1 to TRBJ2-7; 11 positions match TRBD2. V shed 4 bases and J 10 bases; nucleotides not matched to a gene: 10. Germline CDR1 reads SGHRS; CDR2 reads YFSETQ. The CDR3 totals 14 residues. CDR3 loop: CASSVGLAGGEQYF. The CDR3 nucleotides read TGCGCCAGCAGCGTAGGACTAGCGGGTGGAGAACAGTACTTC. The full variable domain, completed using reference TRBV5-1 and TRBJ2-7, is KAGVTQTPRYLIKTRGQQVTLSCSPISGHRSVSWYQQTPGQGLQFLFEYFSETQRNKGNFPGRFSGRQFSNSRSEMNVSTLELGDSALYLCASSVGLAGGEQYFGPGTRLTVT.

This chain uses TRBV9 with TRBJ1-4, with D possibly TRBD1 on 5 matching bases. CDR1 and CDR2 from the germline V gene are SGDLS and YYNGEE. The CDR3 loop spans 16 amino acids. Trimming took 4 bases from V and 2 from J, leaving 15 bases between them. As DNA, the CDR3 is TGTGCCAGCAGCCCTTCCCCGGGACGGACTAATGAAAAACTGTTTTTT. It codes for CASSPSPGRTNEKLFF. Supplemented by reference TRBV9 and TRBJ1-4, the full variable domain reads DSGVTQTPKHLITATGQRVTLRCSPRSGDLSVYWYQQSLDQGLQFLIQYYNGEERAKGNILERFSAQQFPDLHSELNLSSLELGDSALYFCASSPSPGRTNEKLFFGSGTQLSVL.

This clone was found a few times. The chain combines TRBV5-6 with TRBJ1-1, with D tentatively TRBD1 (5 bases). V lost 4 bases and J lost 8, with 12 bases in between. CDR1 is SGHDT and CDR2 is YYEEEE in the germline V gene. The CDR3 totals 12 residues. The CDR3 region is CASSMGEGEAFF. The CDR3 DNA reads as TGTGCCAGCAGCATGGGTGAGGGGGAAGCTTTCTTT.

The table lists this clone with a few counts. J is TRBJ2-7 and V is TRBV5-1; the D gene is possibly TRBD1 (5 bases). Germline loops: CDR1 SGHRS, CDR2 YFSETQ. Trimming shortened V by 2 bases and J by 6 bases, and 15 bases separated the two germline ends. CDR3 length: 14 amino acids. The CDR3 here is CASSFGNRMTEQYF. DNA of the CDR3: TGCGCCAGCAGCTTTGGAAACAGGATGACCGAGCAGTACTTC.

V is TRBV14 and J is TRBJ1-2; TRBD1 matches 7 bases. This CDR3 spans 13 amino acids. J gave up 4 bases and V 4 bases, and 3 bases lay outside the gene matches. Germline lookup yields CDR1 SGHDN and CDR2 FVKESK. The chain's CDR3 is CASSPGQSYGYTF. The CDR3 DNA sequence: TGTGCCAGCAGCCCGGGACAGAGCTATGGCTACACCTTC.

The V and J genes are TRBV9 and TRBJ2-2; D call uncertain. CDR1 and CDR2 from the germline V gene are SGDLS and YYNGEE. The CDR3 sequence is 14 residues long. Trimming took 4 bases from V and 1 from J, leaving 8 bases between them. As DNA, the CDR3 is TGTGCCAGCAGCCCTATACAGAACACCGGGGAGCTGTTTTTT. It yields the protein CASSPIQNTGELFF.

The rearrangement joins TRBV19 to TRBJ1-1; D is possibly TRBD1 (6 bases). In germline, CDR1 is LNHDA, CDR2 SQIVND (reference sequence). The germline V and J ends were trimmed by 6 bases and 6 bases, with 29 bases remaining between them. CDR3 length: 18 residues. The DNA of the CDR3 is TGTGCCAGTAGATCGACCAGGGGCCTTGATGGTCGGACTCCTGAAGCTTTCTTT. Residues: CASRSTRGLDGRTPEAFF. Using reference TRBV19 and TRBJ1-1 for the parts outside the CDR3, the full variable domain is DGGITQSPKYLFRKEGQNVTLSCEQNLNHDAMYWYRQDPGQGLRLIYYSQIVNDFQKGDIAEGYSVSREKKESFPLTVTSAQKNPTAFYLCASRSTRGLDGRTPEAFFGQGTRLTVV.

The V gene is TRBV5-1, the J gene TRBJ2-5, with 10 bases identical to TRBD2. From germline, CDR1 is SGHRS and CDR2 YFSETQ. The CDR3 covers 14 residues. With V trimmed by 3 bases and J by 3 bases, 2 bases remained unmatched. CDR3 in DNA: TGCGCCAGCAGCTCCGGGACTAGCGAAGAGACCCAGTACTTC. Translating it yields CASSSGTSEETQYF.

The chain uses TRBV11-2 and TRBJ2-1; the match to TRBD2 covers 8 bases. The CDR3 sequence is 17 residues long. Germline trimming cut 2 bases from V and 1 base from J; bases unmatched to any gene: 7. CDR1 and CDR2 from the germline V gene are SGHAT and FQNNGV. The CDR3 sequence is CASSLLGAGGSYNEQFF. DNA for the CDR3: TGTGCCAGCAGCTTATTGGGGGCGGGAGGATCCTACAATGAGCAGTTCTTC.

The chain recombines TRBV19 with TRBJ2-5; D is uncertain. The J call may be incorrect, as the DNA end agrees better with TRBJ2-7. CDR1 and CDR2 from the germline V gene are LNHDA and SQIVND (reference sequence). The CDR3 contains 13 residues. CDR3 nucleotide sequence: TGTGCCAGTAGTATTCTGGGTGCCTACGAGCAGTACTTC. Its translation is CASSILGAYEQYF.

The CDR3 DNA sequence: TGTGCCAGCAGCGAGACTAGCTTCCTCCGTAAACGTTACAATGAGCAGTTCTTC. The encoded protein is CASSETSFLRKRYNEQFF. The J gene is TRBJ2-1, the V gene TRBV13, with 7 bases fitting TRBD2. Germline CDR1 is PRHDT and CDR2 is FYEKMQ (reference sequence). Trimming removed 5 bases from V and 4 bases from J; junction bases left unmatched: 17. The CDR3 is 18 residues long. Filled out from reference TRBV13 and TRBJ2-1, the complete variable domain reads AAGVIQSPRHLIKEKRETATLKCYPIPRHDTVYWYQQGPGQDPQFLISFYEKMQSDKGSIPDRFSAQQFSDYHSELNMSSLELGDSALYFCASSETSFLRKRYNEQFFGPGTRLTVL.

This rearrangement joins TRBV30 to TRBJ2-5; 9 positions match TRBD2. The CDR3 sequence is 15 residues long. Germline values: CDR1 GTSNPN, CDR2 SVGIG (reference sequence). The J segment lost 2 bases and the V segment lost 2 bases, leaving 6 bases of the junction unmatched. The CDR3 loop reads CAWSSGGRGQETQYF. CDR3 nucleotides: TGTGCCTGGAGTAGCGGGGGGCGAGGACAAGAGACCCAGTACTTC. Full variable domain (remainder filled in from reference TRBV30 and TRBJ2-5): SQTIHQWPATLVQPVGSPLSLECTVEGTSNPNLYWYRQAAGRGLQLLFYSVGIGQISSEVPQNLSASRPQDRQFILSSKKLLLSDSGFYLCAWSSGGRGQETQYFGPGTRLLVL.

The CDR3 loop reads CASATGEGNEQFF. CDR3 DNA sequence: TGTGCCAGTGCGACAGGGGAGGGTAATGAGCAGTTCTTC. The chain is built from TRBV19 and TRBJ2-1, with D perhaps TRBD1 (8 bases). Germline values: CDR1 LNHDA, CDR2 SQIVND (reference sequence). The CDR3 contains 13 residues. Trimming stripped 8 bases from V and 7 bases from J, with 15 bases between.